This T cell receptor beta chain comes out of a study of T-cell reconstitution after alpha-beta-depleted transplantation in children. Whole-study results and caveats: After transplant, high TCRbeta diversity at day 60 in some patients arose from surviving recipient T cells and thymic progenitors. After transplant, at about two months, alpha-beta T cells were reportedly derived from several hundred expanded graft clones. Hyperexpanded clones declined; after one year, newly produced T cells mostly supplied diversity.

In this sample, this clonotype turned up many times. Its cognate antigen is unknown. Germline V gene lookup returns CDR1 MGHDK and CDR2 SYGVNS. With 2 bases removed from V and 3 bases from J, the gap between germline ends came to 2 bases. This CDR3 is built from 11 residues. A TCRbeta library incorporating unique molecular identifiers was prepared. TCRdb itself ran the PCR reads through MiXCR, one entry per CDR3 protein. In the table there are about 250,000 distinct CDR3 sequences, about 24% of which are singletons. Specimen: PBMCs, mostly from graft donor cells, collected 360 days after TCRalphabeta/CD19-depleted stem cell transplant. The sequence derives from a female patient under 10 years old who had a stem cell transplant for congenital amegakaryocytic thrombocytopenia, so the T cells may come from the graft donor. The chain joins TRBV25-1 to TRBJ2-7, with no clear D. This CDR3 reads CASSEIYEQYF. The CDR3 coding sequence is TGTGCCAGCAGTGAAATCTACGAGCAGTACTTC.